This T cell receptor beta chain appears in the sequencing data of a study of shared clonotypes between healthy human individuals. This CDR3 is 13 amino acids long. V was shortened by 8 bases and J by 7 bases, with 12 bases between the two germline ends. Germline CDR1 reads SNHLY; CDR2 reads FYNNEI. Sequencing used immunoSEQ multiplex PCR; TCRdb keeps in-frame clones, though not all of them. The sample carries 2 million to 3 million clones, around nine tenths recorded once. The V call is TRBV2, the J call TRBJ1-6; a possible D gene is TRBD1 (6 bases). This sequence originates from a man younger than 35 in good health. The material sequenced was naive CD4+ T cells sorted from blood. The subset denotes: CD45RA+ positively selected. CDR3 residues: CASGSQGNSPLHF. The CDR3 nucleotides are TGTGCCAGCGGGTCACAGGGAAATTCACCCCTCCACTTT.